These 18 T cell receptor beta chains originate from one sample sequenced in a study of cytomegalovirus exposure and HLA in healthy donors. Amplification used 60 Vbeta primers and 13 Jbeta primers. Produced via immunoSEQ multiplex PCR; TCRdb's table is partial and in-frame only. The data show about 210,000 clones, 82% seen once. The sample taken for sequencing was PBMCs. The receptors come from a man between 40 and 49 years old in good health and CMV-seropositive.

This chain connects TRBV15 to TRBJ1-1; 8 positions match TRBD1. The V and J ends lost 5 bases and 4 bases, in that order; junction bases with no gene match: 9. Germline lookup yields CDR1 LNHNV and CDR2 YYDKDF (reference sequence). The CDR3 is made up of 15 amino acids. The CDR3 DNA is TGTGCCACCAGCCCCCGTGGTACAGGGGGCACTGAAGCTTTCTTT. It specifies CATSPRGTGGTEAFF.

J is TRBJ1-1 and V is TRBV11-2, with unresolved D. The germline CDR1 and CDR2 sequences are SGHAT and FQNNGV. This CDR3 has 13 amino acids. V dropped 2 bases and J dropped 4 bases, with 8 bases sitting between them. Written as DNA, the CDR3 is TGTGCCAGCAGCTTAAACTACGGCACTGAAGCTTTCTTT. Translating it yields CASSLNYGTEAFF.

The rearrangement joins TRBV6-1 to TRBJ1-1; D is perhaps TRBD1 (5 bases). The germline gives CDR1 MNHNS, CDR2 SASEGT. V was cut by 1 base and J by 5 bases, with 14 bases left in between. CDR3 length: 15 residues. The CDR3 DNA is TGTGCCAGCAGTGAAGTAGGGCTGGGGGGGACTGAAGCTTTCTTT. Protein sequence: CASSEVGLGGTEAFF.

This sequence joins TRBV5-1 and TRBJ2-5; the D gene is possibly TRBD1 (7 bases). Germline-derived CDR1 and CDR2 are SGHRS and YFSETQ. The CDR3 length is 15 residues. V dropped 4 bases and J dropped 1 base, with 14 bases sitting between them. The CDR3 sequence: CASSPRDSSQETQYF. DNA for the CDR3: TGCGCCAGCAGCCCGCGGGACAGTTCCCAAGAGACCCAGTACTTC.

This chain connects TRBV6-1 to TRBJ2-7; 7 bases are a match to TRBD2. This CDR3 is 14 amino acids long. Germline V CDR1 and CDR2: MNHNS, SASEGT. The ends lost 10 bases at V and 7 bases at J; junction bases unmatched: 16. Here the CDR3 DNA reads TGTGCCATCCTTGGGGGAGGGCTGCCCTGGGAGCAGTACTTC. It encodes CAILGGGLPWEQYF.

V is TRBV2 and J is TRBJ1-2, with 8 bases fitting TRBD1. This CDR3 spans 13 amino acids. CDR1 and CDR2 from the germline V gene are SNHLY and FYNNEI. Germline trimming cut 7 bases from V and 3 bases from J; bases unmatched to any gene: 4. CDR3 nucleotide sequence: TGTGCCAGCACTCCGGACAGGGACTATGGCTACACCTTC. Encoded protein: CASTPDRDYGYTF.

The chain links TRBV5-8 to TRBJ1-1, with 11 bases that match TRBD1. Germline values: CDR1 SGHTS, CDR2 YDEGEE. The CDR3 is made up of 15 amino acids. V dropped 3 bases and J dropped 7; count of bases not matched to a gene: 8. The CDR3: CASSSSGQGAGEAFF. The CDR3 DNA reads TGTGCCAGCAGCTCCTCCGGACAGGGGGCGGGTGAAGCTTTCTTT.

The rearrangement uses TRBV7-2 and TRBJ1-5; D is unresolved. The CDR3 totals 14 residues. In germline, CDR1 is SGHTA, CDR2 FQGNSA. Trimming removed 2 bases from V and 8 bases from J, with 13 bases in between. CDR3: CASSLIIRGEPQHF. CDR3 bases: TGTGCCAGCAGCTTAATAATTCGGGGAGAGCCCCAGCATTTT. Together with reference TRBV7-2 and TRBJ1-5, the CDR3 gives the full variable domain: GAGVSQSPSNKVTEKGKDVELRCDPISGHTALYWYRQSLGQGLEFLIYFQGNSAPDKSGLPSDRFSAERTGGSVSTLTIQRTQQEDSAVYLCASSLIIRGEPQHFGDGTRLSIL.

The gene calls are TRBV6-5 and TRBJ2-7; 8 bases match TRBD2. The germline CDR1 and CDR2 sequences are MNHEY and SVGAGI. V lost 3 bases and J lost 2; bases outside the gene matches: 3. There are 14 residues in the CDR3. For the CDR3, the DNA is TGTGCCAGCAGTTATATCGGGGGGGCCTACGAGCAGTACTTC. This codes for CASSYIGGAYEQYF.

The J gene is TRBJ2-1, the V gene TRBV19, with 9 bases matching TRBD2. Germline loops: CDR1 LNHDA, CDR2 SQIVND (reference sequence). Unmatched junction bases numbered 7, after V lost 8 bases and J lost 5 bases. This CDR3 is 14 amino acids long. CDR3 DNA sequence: TGTGCCAGTCGCCCTAGCGGGACCCACAATGAGCAGTTCTTC. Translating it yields CASRPSGTHNEQFF.

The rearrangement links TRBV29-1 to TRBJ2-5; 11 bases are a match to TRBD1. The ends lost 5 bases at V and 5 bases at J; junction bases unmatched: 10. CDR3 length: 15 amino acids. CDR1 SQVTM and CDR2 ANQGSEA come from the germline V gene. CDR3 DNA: TGCAGCGTTCCACACCGGACAGGGGGCGAGGAGACCCAGTACTTC. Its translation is CSVPHRTGGEETQYF.

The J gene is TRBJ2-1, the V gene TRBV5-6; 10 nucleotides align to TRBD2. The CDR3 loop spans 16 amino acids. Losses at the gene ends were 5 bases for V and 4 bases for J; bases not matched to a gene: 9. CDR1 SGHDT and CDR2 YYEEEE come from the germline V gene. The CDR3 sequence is CASRRVASGSYNEQFF. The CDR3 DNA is TGTGCCAGCAGGCGAGTAGCTAGCGGGAGTTACAATGAGCAGTTCTTC.

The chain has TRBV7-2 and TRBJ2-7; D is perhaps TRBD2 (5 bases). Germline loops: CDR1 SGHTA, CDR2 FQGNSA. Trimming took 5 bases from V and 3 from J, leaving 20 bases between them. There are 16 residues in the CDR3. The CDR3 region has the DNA TGTGCCAGCAGCCCAAGGGCCGGGGTTAGTCGCTACGAGCAGTACTTC. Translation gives CASSPRAGVSRYEQYF.

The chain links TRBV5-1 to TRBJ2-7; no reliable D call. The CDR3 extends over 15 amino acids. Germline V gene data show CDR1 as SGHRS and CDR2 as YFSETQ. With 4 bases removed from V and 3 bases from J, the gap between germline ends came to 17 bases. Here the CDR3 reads CASSPSPRVGYEQYF. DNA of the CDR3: TGCGCCAGCAGCCCCTCACCCCGGGTAGGCTACGAGCAGTACTTC.

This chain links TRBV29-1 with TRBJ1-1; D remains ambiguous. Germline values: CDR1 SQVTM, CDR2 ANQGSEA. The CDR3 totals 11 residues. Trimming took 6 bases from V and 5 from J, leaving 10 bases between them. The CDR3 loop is CSVREETEAFF. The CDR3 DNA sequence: TGCAGCGTGAGGGAGGAGACTGAAGCTTTCTTT. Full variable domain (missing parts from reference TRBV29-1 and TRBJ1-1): SAVISQKPSRDICQRGTSLTIQCQVDSQVTMMFWYRQQPGQSLTLIATANQGSEATYESGFVIDKFPISRPNLTFSTLTVSNMSPEDSSIYLCSVREETEAFFGQGTRLTVV.

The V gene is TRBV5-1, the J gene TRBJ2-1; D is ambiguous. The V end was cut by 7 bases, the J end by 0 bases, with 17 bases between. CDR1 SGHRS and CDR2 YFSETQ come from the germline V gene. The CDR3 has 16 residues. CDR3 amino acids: CASQWFGDSSYNEQFF. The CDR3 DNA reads TGCGCCAGCCAATGGTTCGGTGATTCCTCCTACAATGAGCAGTTCTTC.

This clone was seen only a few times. DNA of the CDR3: TGTGCCAGCAGTTGGACAGGGAACACTGAAGCTTTCTTT. This sequence encodes CASSWTGNTEAFF. The chain combines TRBV27 with TRBJ1-1; 7 bases are shared with TRBD1. CDR3 size: 13 residues. Germline assignment: CDR1 MNHEY and CDR2 SMNVEV (reference sequence). Unmatched junction bases numbered 0, after V lost 4 bases and J lost 1 base.

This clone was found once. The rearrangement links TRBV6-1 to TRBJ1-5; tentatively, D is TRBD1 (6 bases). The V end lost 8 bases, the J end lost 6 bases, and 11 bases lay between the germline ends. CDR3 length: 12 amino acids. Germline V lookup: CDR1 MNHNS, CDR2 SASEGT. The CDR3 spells CASGGLIQPQHF. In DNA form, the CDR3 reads TGTGCCAGCGGGGGCTTAATTCAGCCCCAGCATTTT.